This T cell receptor (beta chain) was identified in a study of blood T cell repertoires in COVID-19. Study overall: The cDNA or gDNA used as material had been derived from T cells, B-cell-depleted T cells, or PBMCs.

This clone has just a few counts. Per the original methods: For nucleated cells, counts were estimated from reference gene primer amplification. Clones were sequenced by immunoSEQ multiplex PCR, and TCRdb holds only the in-frame ones, with some missing. V, J and clone size derive from that table, while D and trimming were established from the DNA sequence. Of about 200,000 clones in the sample, around nine tenths are singletons; the top ten hold 15% to 20%. Germline values: CDR1 MNHEY, CDR2 SVGAGI. V trimming: 6 bases; J trimming: 6 bases; junction bases outside the gene matches: 6. The CDR3 contains 13 residues. Seattle-derived patients entered the study during active infection and were followed longitudinally.

The V gene is TRBV6-5, the J gene TRBJ2-7, with 9 bases aligning to TRBD1. This receptor was taken from a man aged 50 to 60 with COVID-19, enrolled during active disease. The sequenced material came from peripheral blood. CDR3 DNA: TGTGCCAGCAGCCCGGGACAGGGAGTCGAGCAGTACTTC. This translates into CASSPGQGVEQYF.